These 22 T cell receptor beta chains were all obtained from the same sample, sequenced in a study of T cell changes during pregnancy in multiple sclerosis. Measured with immunoSEQ multiplex PCR; TCRdb has only the in-frame clones, and not every one. The table lists around 80,000 clones, about 91% of them singletons. The source material was peripheral blood, sampled before pregnancy. The receptors were sampled from a female donor with multiple sclerosis, enrolled in a pregnancy study.

This clone was detected once. The genes are TRBV5-4 and TRBJ2-1; 7 bases fit TRBD2. Germline trimming cut 4 bases from V and 8 bases from J; bases unmatched to any gene: 12. CDR3 size: 15 residues. Germline loops: CDR1 SGHNT, CDR2 YYREEE (reference sequence). CDR3 sequence reads: CASSPAAGQFDEQFF. The DNA of the CDR3 is TGTGCCAGCAGCCCGGCAGCGGGGCAATTCGATGAGCAGTTCTTC.

The V gene is TRBV5-1, the J gene TRBJ2-1; TRBD2 might be the D (5 bases). This CDR3 has 15 amino acids. CDR1 and CDR2 (germline): SGHRS, YFSETQ. V shed 4 bases and J shed 8 bases, with 19 bases lying between them. CDR3 sequence reads: CASSLSSGSRDEQFF. For the CDR3, the DNA is TGCGCCAGCAGCCTGTCTAGTGGGAGCCGGGATGAGCAGTTCTTC.

The chain's CDR3 is CASSSSYEQYF. Written as DNA, the CDR3 is TGTGCCAGCAGTTCCAGCTACGAGCAGTACTTC. The chain couples TRBV27 to TRBJ2-7; D not resolved. The CDR3 contains 11 residues. CDR1 MNHEY and CDR2 SMNVEV come from the germline V gene (reference sequence). V was trimmed by 4 bases and J by 3 bases, leaving 4 bases between them.

The chain couples TRBV9 to TRBJ2-1, with D maybe TRBD2 (5 bases). Germline V gene data show CDR1 as SGDLS and CDR2 as YYNGEE. Trimming pared 4 bases from V and 5 bases from J, leaving 7 bases between. The CDR3 spans 12 residues. In DNA form, the CDR3 reads TGTGCCAGCAGCCTAGCCAACAATGAGCAGTTCTTC. This translates into CASSLANNEQFF. The variable domain in full, completed from reference TRBV9 and TRBJ2-1, reads DSGVTQTPKHLITATGQRVTLRCSPRSGDLSVYWYQQSLDQGLQFLIQYYNGEERAKGNILERFSAQQFPDLHSELNLSSLELGDSALYFCASSLANNEQFFGPGTRLTVL.

The chain recombines TRBV19 with TRBJ2-7, with TRBD2 matching 8 bases. Trimming at V came to 6 bases and at J to 3 bases, leaving 10 bases not matched to a gene. CDR3 size: 15 residues. From germline, CDR1 is LNHDA and CDR2 SQIVND (reference sequence). CDR3 DNA: TGTGCCAGTAGCTCAAGCGGGAGTCCTTTCTACGAGCAGTACTTC. Its protein product is CASSSSGSPFYEQYF.

The rearrangement joins TRBV9 to TRBJ2-1, with 10 bases that match TRBD2. CDR1 and CDR2 from the germline V gene are SGDLS and YYNGEE. V dropped 0 bases and J dropped 6; count of bases not matched to a gene: 3. The CDR3 has 15 amino acids. DNA for the CDR3: TGTGCCAGCAGCGTAGTAGCGGGAGGAATCAATGAGCAGTTCTTC. Encoded protein: CASSVVAGGINEQFF.

The chain recombines TRBV7-8 with TRBJ1-5, with D unresolved. Germline values: CDR1 SGHVS, CDR2 FQNEAQ. Trimming took 2 bases from V and 0 from J, leaving 5 bases between them. This CDR3 comprises 14 residues. The CDR3 region has the DNA TGTGCCAGCAGCTTAACAGATAGCAATCAGCCCCAGCATTTT. Translated, it gives CASSLTDSNQPQHF.

The genes are TRBV19 and TRBJ2-1; the match to TRBD2 covers 13 bases. Losses at the gene ends were 5 bases for V and 7 bases for J; bases not matched to a gene: 8. Germline V CDR1 and CDR2: LNHDA, SQIVND (reference sequence). This CDR3 has 16 residues. In nucleotides, the CDR3 is TGTGCCAGTAGTGCTACGGGACTAGCGGGGCTAAATGAGCAGTTCTTC. The encoded protein is CASSATGLAGLNEQFF.

The chain joins TRBV27 to TRBJ2-7; D gene unclear. Looked up from germline, CDR1 is MNHEY and CDR2 is SMNVEV (reference sequence). V was cut by 4 bases and J by 3 bases, with 13 bases left in between. This CDR3 has 14 residues. CDR3 sequence: CASSYGSRGYEQYF. CDR3 nucleotides: TGTGCCAGCAGTTATGGCTCCCGTGGCTACGAGCAGTACTTC.

This clone is a singleton in its sample. V is TRBV13 and J is TRBJ2-7; 9 nucleotides line up with TRBD2. The germline gives CDR1 PRHDT, CDR2 FYEKMQ (reference sequence). There are 15 residues in the CDR3. The V segment lost 5 bases and the J segment 7 bases; nucleotides outside the gene matches: 12. CDR3 loop: CASSLTAGGVGEQYF. The CDR3 DNA is TGTGCCAGCAGCCTCACAGCGGGAGGTGTAGGAGAGCAGTACTTC.

The genes are TRBV5-1 and TRBJ2-1, with 8 bases identical to TRBD2. CDR3 size: 16 residues. CDR1 and CDR2 (germline): SGHRS, YFSETQ. Unmatched junction bases numbered 6, after V lost 3 bases and J lost 1 base. CDR3 DNA: TGCGCCAGCAGCTCGGGCCCGGGAGGGTCCTACAATGAGCAGTTCTTC. Translated: CASSSGPGGSYNEQFF.

In this sample, this clone turned up once. The chain joins TRBV14 to TRBJ2-6, with TRBD1 matching over 8 bases. The length of the CDR3 is 18 residues. Germline assignment: CDR1 SGHDN and CDR2 FVKESK. V dropped 0 bases and J dropped 3; count of bases not matched to a gene: 7. CDR3 nucleotide sequence: TGTGCCAGCAGCCAAGAGTCCAGGGGGCCTGGTGGGGCCAACGTCCTGACTTTC. Its protein product is CASSQESRGPGGANVLTF.

The chain is built from TRBV29-1 and TRBJ2-7; TRBD1 might be the D (5 bases). Trimming stripped 4 bases from V and 3 bases from J, with 7 bases between. The CDR3 covers 11 residues. CDR1 SQVTM and CDR2 ANQGSEA come from the germline V gene. The CDR3 nucleotides are TGCAGCGTTGGGGGCGGCTACGAGCAGTACTTC. It translates to CSVGGGYEQYF.

The V call is TRBV11-2, the J call TRBJ1-1, with D uncertain. Germline V gene sequence: CDR1 SGHAT, CDR2 FQNNGV. This CDR3 contains 14 residues. V lost 2 bases and J lost 3, with 10 bases in between. CDR3 DNA sequence: TGTGCCAGCAGCTTACCAACGGGGTACACTGAAGCTTTCTTT. As protein: CASSLPTGYTEAFF.

The V and J genes are TRBV18 and TRBJ1-3; D is ambiguous. Deletions cut 2 bases from V and 4 bases from J, with 9 bases between. This CDR3 contains 14 residues. Germline V CDR1 and CDR2: KGHSH, LQKENI. Here the CDR3 DNA reads TGTGCCAGCTCACCAAAAGGGAGGGGAAACACCATATATTTT. Its protein product is CASSPKGRGNTIYF. The variable domain in full, completed from reference TRBV18 and TRBJ1-3, reads NAGVMQNPRHLVRRRGQEARLRCSPMKGHSHVYWYRQLPEEGLKFMVYLQKENIIDESGMPKERFSAEFPKEGPSILRIQQVVRGDSAAYFCASSPKGRGNTIYFGEGSWLTVV.

The genes are TRBV6-1 and TRBJ2-1; 16 bases map to TRBD2. This CDR3 spans 18 amino acids. Per germline, CDR1 MNHNS and CDR2 SASEGT. V was pared by 2 bases and J by 8 bases, with 9 bases of the junction left unmatched. Written as DNA, the CDR3 is TGTGCCAGCAGTGAACCCTCGGGACTAGCGGGAGGGCGCTATGAGCAGTTCTTC. It translates to CASSEPSGLAGGRYEQFF.

The chain combines TRBV27 with TRBJ1-5; 8 bases align to TRBD1. Unmatched junction bases numbered 7, after V lost 5 bases and J lost 4 bases. Germline V lookup: CDR1 MNHEY, CDR2 SMNVEV (reference sequence). The CDR3 has 15 residues. In DNA form, the CDR3 reads TGTGCCAGCAGTCTCAGGACAGGGACGAATCAGCCCCAGCATTTT. Protein product: CASSLRTGTNQPQHF.

This CDR3 is CASSLAGLTDTQYF. The CDR3 DNA reads as TGTGCCAGCAGCTTAGCGGGACTCACAGATACGCAGTATTTT. This chain links TRBV7-6 with TRBJ2-3; D is perhaps TRBD2 (6 bases). Trimming took 0 bases from V and 2 from J, leaving 6 bases between them. The CDR3 extends over 14 amino acids. The germline CDR1 and CDR2 sequences are SGHVS and FNYEAQ.

The rearrangement links TRBV25-1 to TRBJ1-1; the match to TRBD1 covers 7 bases. The J segment lost 4 bases and the V segment lost 5 bases, leaving 16 bases of the junction unmatched. This CDR3 contains 17 residues. CDR1 MGHDK and CDR2 SYGVNS come from the germline V gene. The CDR3 region is CASSNRGANIRGTEAFF. CDR3 nucleotide sequence: TGTGCCAGCAGTAACAGGGGAGCCAACATAAGAGGCACTGAAGCTTTCTTT.

The CDR3 region is CASSSGVSGMWADTQYF. Written as DNA, the CDR3 is TGTGCCAGCAGCTCTGGAGTTAGCGGGATGTGGGCAGATACGCAGTATTTT. The genes are TRBV7-2 and TRBJ2-3, with 8 bases aligning to TRBD2. Germline V gene sequence: CDR1 SGHTA, CDR2 FQGNSA. Losses at the gene ends were 4 bases for V and 4 bases for J; bases not matched to a gene: 13. The CDR3 length is 17 residues.

The gene calls are TRBV7-9 and TRBJ2-1, with TRBD2 matching over 8 bases. The CDR3 runs to 15 residues. Germline V lookup: CDR1 SEHNR, CDR2 FQNEAQ (reference sequence). V shed 5 bases, J shed 5 bases, and the junction held 8 bases outside the gene matches. The CDR3 DNA reads as TGTGCCAGCAGCCCCGTGGTAGCGGGAAACAATGAGCAGTTCTTC. Amino acid sequence: CASSPVVAGNNEQFF.

The chain recombines TRBV10-3 with TRBJ2-5; unclear D gene. Trimming removed 4 bases at V and 2 bases at J, with 11 bases between. The CDR3 runs 14 residues. Germline values: CDR1 ENHRY, CDR2 SYGVKD. The CDR3 DNA sequence: TGTGCCATCAGTGCGTCCCAGGATCAAGAGACCCAGTACTTC. This codes for CAISASQDQETQYF.